The entry that follows covers one T cell receptor (beta chain) sequence. Germline V gives CDR1 SGHVS, CDR2 FQNEAQ. The trim removed 0 bases at V and 0 bases at J, leaving 6 bases unmatched. This CDR3 has 17 amino acids. Data came from immunoSEQ multiplex PCR; TCRdb stores just in-frame clones and leaves some out. The sample consists of 100,000 to 110,000 clones, 80% to 90% of them appearing once. These data belong to a study of T cell responses to AZD1222 COVID-19 vaccine. The sequence derives from an adult in good health. V usage is TRBV7-8 and J usage is TRBJ1-1; TRBD1 matches at 8 bases. The sample in question was peripheral blood, obtained on day 0 of AZD1222 vaccination. CDR3 sequence: CASSLAGQGVMNTEAFF. CDR3 DNA sequence: TGTGCCAGCAGCTTAGCAGGACAGGGTGTTATGAACACTGAAGCTTTCTTT.